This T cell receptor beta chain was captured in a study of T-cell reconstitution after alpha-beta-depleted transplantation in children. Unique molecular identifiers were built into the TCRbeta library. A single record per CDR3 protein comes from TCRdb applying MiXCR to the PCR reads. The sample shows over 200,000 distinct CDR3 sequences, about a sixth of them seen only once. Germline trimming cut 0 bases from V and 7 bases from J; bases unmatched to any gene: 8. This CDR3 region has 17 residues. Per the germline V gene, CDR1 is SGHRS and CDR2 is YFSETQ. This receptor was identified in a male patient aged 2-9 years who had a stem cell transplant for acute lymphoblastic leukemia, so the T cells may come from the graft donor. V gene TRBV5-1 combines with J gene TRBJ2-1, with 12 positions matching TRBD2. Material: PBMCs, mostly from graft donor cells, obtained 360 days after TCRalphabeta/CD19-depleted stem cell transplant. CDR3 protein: CASSLDNLAGGPNEQFF. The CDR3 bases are TGCGCCAGCAGCTTGGATAACCTAGCGGGGGGGCCAAATGAGCAGTTCTTC.